This T cell receptor beta chain was sequenced in a study of Ad26.COV2.S vaccination and SARS-CoV-2 variants. Notes on the study in general: Reported findings describe substantial breadth in spike-specific CD8+ and CD4+ T cell responses following vaccination. Non-spike TCR breadth was similar in vaccine and placebo recipients.

Produced via immunoSEQ multiplex PCR; TCRdb's table is partial and in-frame only. The sample carries hundreds of thousands of clones, 80% to 90% recorded once. Documented treatment: around 19 received Ad26.COV2.S at low or high dose, single or two shots; roughly 5 received placebo; per-sample allocation not given. Material that was analyzed had been drawn on day 63 after the first vaccine or placebo injection. This CDR3 spans 14 amino acids. V was clipped by 0 bases and J by 6 bases, with 10 bases between them. CDR1 SGHNT and CDR2 YYREEE come from the germline V gene (reference sequence). With regard to this clone: The target antigen is unknown.

The sample in question was peripheral blood, obtained in a trial of Ad26.COV2.S vaccine versus placebo. The sequence derives from a person aged 18-60 years who received the Ad26.COV2.S COVID-19 vaccine or a placebo. The gene calls are TRBV5-4 and TRBJ2-1; the D is unclear. The CDR3 sequence is CASSLVSFPNEQFF. DNA for the CDR3: TGTGCCAGCAGCTTGGTGTCCTTCCCCAATGAGCAGTTCTTC.